This T cell receptor (beta chain) is from a study of blood T cell repertoires in COVID-19. In the study overall: Acute and convalescent COVID-19 samples came from the United States, Italy and Spain. The analysed material was cDNA or gDNA that came from T cells, B-cell-depleted T cells, or PBMCs.

Per the original data handling: Counts of nucleated cells, estimated from reference gene primer amplification, were obtained. Some clones are missing from TCRdb's copy, which holds only in-frame ones; the method was immunoSEQ multiplex PCR. From that table come the V and J calls and clone size; the DNA was used to work out D and trimming. The sample holds about 120,000 clones, over 75% seen once. Germline-derived CDR1 and CDR2 are MNHEY and SMNVEV (reference sequence). Trimming cost V 1 base and J 0 bases, with 8 bases left between them. The CDR3 has 15 residues. V gene TRBV27 combines with J gene TRBJ2-3; weak D call: TRBD2 (5 bases). The sequenced sample consisted of peripheral blood. This TCR was recovered from a man between 65 and 85 years old with active or convalescent COVID-19. CDR3 protein: CASSLFRTSTDTQYF. As DNA, the CDR3 is TGTGCCAGCAGTTTATTTCGGACTAGCACAGATACGCAGTATTTT.